These T cell receptor beta chains were read from a single sample in a study of cytomegalovirus exposure and HLA in healthy donors. Sequencing used immunoSEQ multiplex PCR; TCRdb keeps in-frame clones, though not all of them. This sample has approximately 110,000 clones, with 65% to 80% found just once. Sequencing input: PBMCs. All receptors come from a woman aged 35 to 49 in good health and CMV-seropositive. Both conserved end residues are part of each CDR3. Each record gives: J gene, clone size, D gene, V gene, CDR3 DNA, CDR3 protein. The D gene is left open where the match is weak. Only some rows state a clone size, as once, few, many or a class for expanded clones.

J: TRBJ1-5; size: NA; D: NA; V: TRBV2; DNA: TGTGCCAGCATGGACACAGGGTATCAGCCCCAGCATTTT; CDR3: CASMDTGYQPQHF
J: TRBJ1-6; size: NA; D: NA; V: TRBV5-8; DNA: TGTGCCAGCAGCTTGGCCGTCTCGGATTCACCCCTCCACTTT; CDR3: CASSLAVSDSPLHF
J: TRBJ1-4; size: NA; D: NA; V: TRBV30; DNA: TGTGCCTGGAGTAGGGGGAACACTAATGAAAAACTGTTTTTT; CDR3: CAWSRGNTNEKLFF
J: TRBJ2-7; size: NA; D: NA; V: TRBV28; DNA: TGTGCCAGCAGCTCCCCGCACCGAGATTACTTC; CDR3: CASSSPHRDYF
J: TRBJ2-1; size: NA; D: TRBD2; V: TRBV29-1; DNA: TGCAGCGTTGAAGGAGGCCTAGCGGGAGGATACAATGAGCAGTTCTTC; CDR3: CSVEGGLAGGYNEQFF
J: TRBJ1-1; size: NA; D: TRBD1; V: TRBV5-1; DNA: TGCGCCAGTACGACAGGGGGCCAAGGGCACACTGAAGCTTTCTTT; CDR3: CASTTGGQGHTEAFF
J: TRBJ1-2; size: NA; D: NA; V: TRBV9; DNA: TGTGCCAGCAGCGTAGATGGGACAACCCCCTATGGCTACACCTTC; CDR3: CASSVDGTTPYGYTF
J: TRBJ2-7; size: NA; D: NA; V: TRBV6-6; DNA: TGTGCCAGCAGTCATACAGGTGATACATACGAGCAGTACTTC; CDR3: CASSHTGDTYEQYF
J: TRBJ1-3; size: once; D: NA; V: TRBV7-2; DNA: TGTGCCAGCAGCCAAGACGGGGGTGCTGGAAACACCATATATTTT; CDR3: CASSQDGGAGNTIYF
J: TRBJ2-3; size: NA; D: TRBD2; V: TRBV4-2; DNA: TGTGCCAGCAGCCCCACCCCCGTTGGGGGACTAGCGGGTAGGAGCACAGATACGCAGTATTTT; CDR3: CASSPTPVGGLAGRSTDTQYF
J: TRBJ2-1; size: NA; D: NA; V: TRBV9; DNA: TGTGCCAGCAACCGGGACTCGACCAATGAGCAGTTCTTC; CDR3: CASNRDSTNEQFF
J: TRBJ2-2; size: once; D: TRBD1; V: TRBV18; DNA: TGTGCCAGCTCACCACTTCAACCGAGACAGGGTAGCGGGGAGCTGTTTTTT; CDR3: CASSPLQPRQGSGELFF
J: TRBJ2-7; size: NA; D: NA; V: TRBV13; DNA: TGTGCCAGCAGCTTAGACAGGGTCTATCAATTC; CDR3: CASSLDRVYQF
J: TRBJ2-5; size: NA; D: NA; V: TRBV11-2; DNA: TGTGCCAGCAGTCCCCTAGGGGTGCGAGAGACCCAGTACTTC; CDR3: CASSPLGVRETQYF
J: TRBJ1-5; size: NA; D: NA; V: TRBV7-8; DNA: TGTGCCAGCAGCTTATTGAGAGATCAGCCCCAGCATTTT; CDR3: CASSLLRDQPQHF